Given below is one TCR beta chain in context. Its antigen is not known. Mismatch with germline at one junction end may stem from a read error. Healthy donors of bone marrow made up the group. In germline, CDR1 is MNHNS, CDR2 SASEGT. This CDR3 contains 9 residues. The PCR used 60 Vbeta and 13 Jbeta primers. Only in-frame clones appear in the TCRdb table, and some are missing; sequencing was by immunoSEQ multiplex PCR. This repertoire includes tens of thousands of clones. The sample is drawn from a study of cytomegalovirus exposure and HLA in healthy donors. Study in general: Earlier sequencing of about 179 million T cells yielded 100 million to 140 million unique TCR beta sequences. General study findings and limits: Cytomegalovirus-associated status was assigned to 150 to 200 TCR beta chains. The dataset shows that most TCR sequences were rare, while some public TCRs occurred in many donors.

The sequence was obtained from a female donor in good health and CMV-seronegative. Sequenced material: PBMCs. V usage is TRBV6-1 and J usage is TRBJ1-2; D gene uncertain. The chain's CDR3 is CASSARDHF. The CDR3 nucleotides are TGTGCCAGCAGTGCCCGGGATCACTTC.